These 4 T cell receptor beta chains share one sample of origin, sequenced in a study of immune characteristics of hereditary and idiopathic chronic pancreatitis. Only in-frame clones appear in the TCRdb table, and some are missing; sequencing was by immunoSEQ multiplex PCR. This sample has around 1,800 clones; roughly 80% occur once, and the top ten carry around 16%. The pancreas tissue came from patients undergoing total pancreatectomy with islet autotransplantation. Sequences were obtained from pancreas tissue with hereditary chronic pancreatitis. These receptors all come from a human donor with chronic pancreatitis.

The chain employs TRBV20-1 and TRBJ1-4; D not resolved. Germline V CDR1 and CDR2: DFQATT, SNEGSKA (reference sequence). This CDR3 comprises 15 residues. The V gene lost 6 bases and the J gene lost 3 bases, with 17 bases spanning the gap. CDR3 DNA sequence: TGCAGTGCAAGTTCAACAGAAGCCGCTAATGAAAAACTGTTTTTT. Its protein product is CSASSTEAANEKLFF.

The chain recombines TRBV19 with TRBJ2-2; D unclear. The CDR3 consists of 15 residues. With 6 bases removed from V and 2 bases from J, the gap between germline ends came to 13 bases. Germline CDR1 LNHDA, CDR2 SQIVND (reference sequence). CDR3 nucleotides: TGTGCCAGTAGCCCGAGGACCGTTAACACCGGGGAGCTGTTTTTT. This codes for CASSPRTVNTGELFF.

The chain recombines TRBV27 with TRBJ2-1, with 7 bases lining up with TRBD1. The CDR3 contains 14 residues. Germline V lookup: CDR1 MNHEY, CDR2 SMNVEV (reference sequence). V shed 6 bases, J shed 4 bases, and the junction held 6 bases outside the gene matches. CDR3 nucleotides: TGTGCCAGCAGCCCTCCGGACAGGTACAATGAGCAGTTCTTC. Translated, it gives CASSPPDRYNEQFF.

This chain connects TRBV6-6 to TRBJ2-1, with 8 bases identical to TRBD1. CDR1 MNHNY and CDR2 SVGAGI come from the germline V gene (reference sequence). V gave up 7 bases and J gave up 6 bases; unmatched junction bases: 14. The CDR3 is made up of 16 amino acids. CDR3 sequence reads: CASNIGQGPTINEQFF. CDR3 sequence (DNA): TGTGCCAGCAATATCGGACAGGGTCCCACAATCAATGAGCAGTTCTTC.